The clone carrying this T cell receptor (beta chain) was counted between two and nine times. TCRdb processed the 5' RACE reads anew with MiXCR; each CDR3 protein has one entry. Here the sample spans roughly 250,000 distinct CDR3 sequences, around 15% being singletons. The data derive from a study of T-cell memory formation after mild COVID-19. About the research overall: Largely donor-specific sequence clusters came from two donors.

CDR1 is ENHRY, CDR2 SYGVKD, per germline. J lost 2 bases, V lost 3 bases, and 5 bases had no gene match. The CDR3 runs to 15 residues. The sequenced material came from PBMCs or a T cell subset sorted from them (not recorded which). The source is a young man who had mild COVID-19 (a few samples of this study predate the infection). Cell type and time point are not known. The rearrangement links TRBV10-3 to TRBJ1-1, with 8 bases aligning to TRBD1. The CDR3 nucleotides are TGTGCCATCAGTGAACACAGGGGGACTAACACTGAAGCTTTCTTT. Its translation is CAISEHRGTNTEAFF.